This T cell receptor beta chain came from a study of blood T cell repertoires in COVID-19. Data came from immunoSEQ multiplex PCR; TCRdb stores just in-frame clones and leaves some out. The sample carries roughly 290,000 clones, approximately 85% recorded once. This clone was counted at least ten times. The CDR3 has 14 amino acids. The ends lost 6 bases at V and 1 base at J; junction bases unmatched: 4. Germline V gene sequence: CDR1 MDHEN, CDR2 SYDVKM. The chain joins TRBV28 to TRBJ2-5, with 8 bases lining up with TRBD2. The clonotype comes from a woman aged 30 to 39 who had recovered from COVID-19. Sequencing used PBMCs or T cells enriched from blood (not recorded which). The CDR3 DNA reads TGTGCCAGCAGACCAGGACTAGCCCAAGAGACCCAGTACTTC. Encoded protein: CASRPGLAQETQYF.